This entry describes one T cell receptor (beta chain). The data were taken from a study of blood T cell repertoires in COVID-19. Background on the study: Sites in the United States, Italy and Spain provided acute and convalescent COVID-19 samples.

Sequencing was performed with immunoSEQ multiplex PCR; in TCRdb, only in-frame clones are kept and a portion is missing. The table lists just over 250,000 clones, about 90% of them singletons. The Seattle patients joined while their infection was active and were tracked longitudinally afterward. V lost 3 bases to trimming and J lost 2 bases, with 11 bases between them. The CDR3 contains 14 residues. Germline CDR1 LNHDA, CDR2 SQIVND (reference sequence). The sample taken for sequencing was peripheral blood. The receptor was isolated from a woman in her 70s with COVID-19, enrolled during active disease. The gene calls are TRBV19 and TRBJ2-7; the D gene is possibly TRBD1 (5 bases). In DNA form, the CDR3 reads TGTGCCAGTAGTATTGGTGTAGGGGCCTACGAGCAGTACTTC. It translates to CASSIGVGAYEQYF.